The clone carrying this T cell receptor (beta chain) was picked up many times. This sample was included in a study of T cells after yellow fever vaccination. Study details: Fractions with few cells were prepared using SMART-Seq v4 Ultra Low Input.

TCRdb itself ran the 5' RACE reads through MiXCR, one entry per CDR3 protein. The sample lists around 350,000 distinct CDR3 sequences, around 6.5% occurring once. The CDR3 extends over 15 amino acids. CDR1 and CDR2 from the germline V gene are SGHAT and FQNNGV. Trimming shortened V by 1 base and J by 4 bases, and 14 bases separated the two germline ends. This TCR derives from a man aged 30-40 years who received the YFV17D yellow fever vaccine. The chain recombines TRBV11-2 with TRBJ2-7, with a possible D match to TRBD2 (5 bases). Source: PBMCs, taken 5 days after the yellow fever booster vaccination. Written as DNA, the CDR3 is TGTGCCAGCAGCTTAGGAGGCAGCCGGGAATACGAGCAGTACTTC. This translates into CASSLGGSREYEQYF.